This T cell receptor beta chain appears in the sequencing data of a study of blood T cell repertoires in COVID-19. Study context: Samples representing acute and convalescent COVID-19 were sourced from the United States, Italy and Spain. The cDNA or gDNA used as material had been derived from T cells, B-cell-depleted T cells, or PBMCs.

As handled by the study authors: Estimation of nucleated cell counts relied on the amplification of reference gene primers. The repertoire was sequenced with immunoSEQ multiplex PCR; TCRdb's copy has only in-frame clones and lacks some. V, J and clone size are taken as reported in that table, and D and trimming were inferred from the DNA itself. The data contain some 71,000 clones, more than 65% of them singletons. Material: peripheral blood. This receptor was taken from a woman between 45 and 60 years old with acute or convalescent COVID-19.

CDR3 residues: CASSLLAGSSYEQYF. Written as DNA, the CDR3 is TGTGCCAGCAGTTTATTAGCGGGGAGCTCCTACGAGCAGTACTTC. The rearrangement links TRBV27 to TRBJ2-7, with 8 bases aligning to TRBD2. J gave up 0 bases and V 1 base, and 2 bases lay outside the gene matches. The CDR3 runs 15 residues. Germline loops: CDR1 MNHEY, CDR2 SMNVEV (reference sequence).